This T cell receptor beta chain emerged from a study of blood T cell repertoires in COVID-19. Participant ages covered about 18 to 89 years across 20 to 30 US areas. Original processing methods: Reference gene primer amplification gave estimated nucleated cell counts. Using immunoSEQ multiplex PCR, the repertoire was profiled, and TCRdb retains in-frame clones only, with some absent. V, J and clone size reflect that table, while D and trimming were determined from the DNA. The table shows roughly 430,000 clones, with approximately 85% occurring only once. The CDR3 spans 17 residues. Germline V gene data show CDR1 as SGHTA and CDR2 as FQGNSA. After removal of 0 bases from V and 0 bases from J, the junction contained 4 bases not matched to a gene.

The sample taken for sequencing was PBMCs or T cells enriched from blood (not recorded which). The sequence was obtained from a woman aged 40 to 55 with acute COVID-19. The chain uses TRBV7-2 and TRBJ1-1; TRBD1 matches 10 bases. CDR3 amino acids: CASSLAGQGDMNTEAFF. CDR3 bases: TGTGCCAGCAGCTTAGCTGGACAGGGGGACATGAACACTGAAGCTTTCTTT.